The 14 T cell receptor beta chains listed next were all sequenced from one sample in a study of a mutant IDH1 vaccine in newly diagnosed glioma. Time point of the sample: week 47, end of study. Each dose delivered 300 ug of mutant IDH1 20-mer peptide subcutaneously with imiquimod. No antigen has been assigned to these receptors. Sequenced by immunoSEQ multiplex PCR; TCRdb stores in-frame clones only, minus some. Among tens of thousands of clones listed, roughly nine tenths were seen once. The material was PBMCs, obtained from a glioma patient whose treatment included an IDH1 peptide vaccine. These TCRs come from a man aged 35 to 55 with glioma.

The count of this clone is one. The chain combines TRBV19 with TRBJ2-1; D is unresolved. The CDR3 is 11 amino acids. V was clipped by 6 bases and J by 6 bases, with 6 bases between them. CDR1 is LNHDA and CDR2 is SQIVND in the germline V gene (reference sequence). The CDR3 sequence: CASSKGNEQFF. CDR3 in DNA: TGTGCCAGTAGCAAGGGCAATGAGCAGTTCTTC.

V gene TRBV5-6 combines with J gene TRBJ2-3; possible D gene TRBD2, 6 bases. This CDR3 region has 16 residues. Germline values: CDR1 SGHDT, CDR2 YYEEEE. Trimming removed 0 bases at V and 2 bases at J, with 13 bases between. This CDR3 is CASSLVSEGPTDTQYF. CDR3 DNA: TGTGCCAGCAGCTTGGTTTCGGAGGGCCCCACAGATACGCAGTATTTT.

The chain uses TRBV18 and TRBJ2-3; 9 positions agree with TRBD1. J lost 2 bases, V lost 5 bases, and 11 bases had no gene match. The germline V gene encodes CDR1 KGHSH and CDR2 LQKENI. The CDR3 loop spans 17 amino acids. CDR3 nucleotide sequence: TGTGCCAGCTCAGGGTTTGCCGGGACAGGGCCCACAGATACGCAGTATTTT. Translating it yields CASSGFAGTGPTDTQYF. The full variable domain, its missing parts supplied by reference TRBV18 and TRBJ2-3, is NAGVMQNPRHLVRRRGQEARLRCSPMKGHSHVYWYRQLPEEGLKFMVYLQKENIIDESGMPKERFSAEFPKEGPSILRIQQVVRGDSAAYFCASSGFAGTGPTDTQYFGPGTRLTVL.

The chain recombines TRBV20-1 with TRBJ2-1; no firm D call. Germline V gene data show CDR1 as DFQATT and CDR2 as SNEGSKA (reference sequence). Trimming took 7 bases from V and 9 from J, leaving 13 bases between them. The CDR3 is 11 residues long. CDR3 sequence reads: CSVSASGEQFF. CDR3 in DNA: TGCAGTGTTTCCGCATCCGGTGAGCAGTTCTTC.

The V and J genes are TRBV2 and TRBJ2-7; D may be TRBD1 or TRBD2 (6 bases each). Germline values: CDR1 SNHLY, CDR2 FYNNEI. The V end lost 5 bases, the J end lost 0 bases, and 17 bases lay between the germline ends. The length of the CDR3 is 16 residues. CDR3 residues: CASSPKGGRDSYEQYF. CDR3 bases: TGTGCCAGCAGTCCTAAAGGGGGGCGCGACTCCTACGAGCAGTACTTC.

This chain connects TRBV12-5 to TRBJ2-1; 12 bases agree with TRBD2. Germline values: CDR1 LGHNT, CDR2 FRNRAP. V dropped 0 bases and J dropped 5; count of bases not matched to a gene: 8. The CDR3 contains 18 residues. The CDR3 protein is CASGLVLGLAGSDNEQFF. The DNA of the CDR3 is TGTGCTAGTGGTTTGGTACTCGGACTAGCGGGGTCCGACAATGAGCAGTTCTTC.

Relative to its sample, this clone is medium-sized. The chain combines TRBV14 with TRBJ1-1; 7 nucleotides align to TRBD1. The germline CDR1 and CDR2 sequences are SGHDN and FVKESK. V was pared by 1 base and J by 3 bases, with 5 bases of the junction left unmatched. This CDR3 has 15 residues. The CDR3 DNA reads as TGTGCCAGCAGCCAAGGGACAGGATGGGACACTGAAGCTTTCTTT. Amino acids: CASSQGTGWDTEAFF.

The chain joins TRBV7-8 to TRBJ2-5; D is possibly TRBD1 or TRBD2 (5 bases each). Per the germline V gene, CDR1 is SGHVS and CDR2 is FQNEAQ. The CDR3 consists of 15 residues. V dropped 5 bases and J dropped 4 bases, with 17 bases sitting between them. The CDR3 protein is CASSPRDGWSETQYF. CDR3 coding DNA: TGTGCCAGCAGCCCCCGGGACGGATGGTCAGAGACCCAGTACTTC.

This chain joins TRBV19 and TRBJ1-1; TRBD1 matches at 9 bases. The germline V gene encodes CDR1 LNHDA and CDR2 SQIVND (reference sequence). This CDR3 region has 14 residues. The J segment lost 7 bases and the V segment lost 9 bases, leaving 12 bases of the junction unmatched. Here the CDR3 DNA reads TGTGCCAGCGGCAACACAGGGGGCGGCGGTGAAGCTTTCTTT. This sequence encodes CASGNTGGGGEAFF.

V gene TRBV2 combines with J gene TRBJ1-5; no clear D gene. The germline CDR1 and CDR2 sequences are SNHLY and FYNNEI. V was shortened by 1 base and J by 0 bases, with 10 bases between the two germline ends. This CDR3 has 16 amino acids. The CDR3 bases are TGTGCCAGCAGTGAAGGCTCCGGCTATAGCAATCAGCCCCAGCATTTT. The encoded protein is CASSEGSGYSNQPQHF.

This chain uses TRBV9 with TRBJ2-5, with a weak D call TRBD2 (6 bases). The CDR3 spans 16 residues. CDR1 is SGDLS, CDR2 YYNGEE, per germline. V lost 4 bases and J 0 bases, leaving 16 bases between the germline ends. The CDR3: CASSSRDLEYQETQYF. The CDR3 region has the DNA TGTGCCAGCAGCTCGCGGGACTTAGAATACCAAGAGACCCAGTACTTC.

The chain uses TRBV9 and TRBJ1-1, with D maybe TRBD1 (5 bases). Germline CDR1 and CDR2: SGDLS and YYNGEE. The CDR3 runs 14 residues. Between the trimmed V and J ends, which lost 0 bases and 3 bases, there was a span of 9 bases. Here the CDR3 DNA reads TGTGCCAGCAGCGTAGCTGGGGGGGACACTGAAGCTTTCTTT. As protein: CASSVAGGDTEAFF.

The V gene is TRBV28, the J gene TRBJ1-2; D is unclear. Trimming removed 6 bases from V and 4 bases from J, with 12 bases in between. The V gene's germline CDR1 is MDHEN and CDR2 SYDVKM. This CDR3 has 13 amino acids. CDR3 loop: CASSPKFGYGYTF. CDR3 bases: TGTGCCAGCAGCCCGAAGTTCGGCTATGGCTACACCTTC.

The chain employs TRBV5-5 and TRBJ1-3; no clear D gene. CDR1 and CDR2 from the germline V gene are SGHKS and YYEKEE (reference sequence). The germline V and J ends were trimmed by 5 bases and 6 bases, with 18 bases remaining between them. The CDR3 is 15 amino acids. The CDR3 is CASRWFLDFENTIYF. CDR3 DNA: TGTGCCAGCAGGTGGTTCCTTGATTTTGAAAACACCATATATTTT.